The 9 T cell receptor beta chains given below trace back to one sample, sequenced in a study of CD8 T cells in Susac syndrome. With random hexamers, reverse transcription was performed on about 0.5 to 1 ug of RNA. TCRdb fed the immunoSEQ multiplex PCR reads into MiXCR, producing one record per CDR3 protein. The sample comprises 200,000 or so distinct CDR3 sequences, approximately 96% of which are singletons, and 0.098% rests with the top ten. The sample consisted of CD4+ T cells from PBMCs. Receptor source: a human donor with Susac syndrome.

The chain combines TRBV30 with TRBJ2-7, with D perhaps TRBD1 (6 bases). The V end was cut by 7 bases, the J end by 1 base, with 14 bases between. The germline V gene encodes CDR1 GTSNPN and CDR2 SVGIG (reference sequence). The CDR3 is 13 residues long. Written as DNA, the CDR3 is TGTGCCTCCAGGACAGCCAATTCCTACGAGCAGTACTTC. Amino acid sequence: CASRTANSYEQYF. Full variable domain (missing parts from reference TRBV30 and TRBJ2-7): SQTIHQWPATLVQPVGSPLSLECTVEGTSNPNLYWYRQAAGRGLQLLFYSVGIGQISSEVPQNLSASRPQDRQFILSSKKLLLSDSGFYLCASRTANSYEQYFGPGTRLTVT.

The chain is built from TRBV30 and TRBJ2-2; 12 bases are a match to TRBD2. CDR1 and CDR2 from the germline V gene are GTSNPN and SVGIG (reference sequence). CDR3 length: 16 amino acids. Germline trimming cut 1 base from V and 6 bases from J; bases unmatched to any gene: 6. CDR3 in amino acids: CAWSEASGGASGELFF. The CDR3 DNA follows: TGTGCCTGGAGTGAAGCTAGCGGGGGGGCGTCCGGGGAGCTGTTTTTT.

V and J are TRBV30 and TRBJ1-1; no firm D call. CDR3 size: 13 residues. V was shortened by 2 bases and J by 0 bases, with 7 bases between the two germline ends. Germline V gene lookup returns CDR1 GTSNPN and CDR2 SVGIG (reference sequence). CDR3 residues: CAWSRAVNTEAFF. In DNA form, the CDR3 reads TGTGCCTGGAGTCGGGCCGTGAACACTGAAGCTTTCTTT.

This clonotype was picked up one time. The gene calls are TRBV5-1 and TRBJ2-3; D may be TRBD1 or TRBD2 (5 bases each). The CDR3 is 14 amino acids. The V gene's germline CDR1 is SGHRS and CDR2 YFSETQ. V gave up 4 bases and J gave up 2 bases, with 11 bases separating them. CDR3 protein: CASSRDPYTDTQYF. DNA of the CDR3: TGCGCCAGCAGCCGGGACCCCTACACAGATACGCAGTATTTT.

The V call is TRBV20-1, the J call TRBJ1-1; D call uncertain. Trimming left V 6 bases short and J 4 bases short, with 15 bases between. This CDR3 is 13 amino acids long. CDR1 is DFQATT and CDR2 is SNEGSKA in the germline V gene (reference sequence). Written as DNA, the CDR3 is TGCAGTGCCCTTCTAATCCCCGCCACTGAAGCTTTCTTT. It translates to CSALLIPATEAFF.

This chain joins TRBV5-5 and TRBJ2-5; perhaps D is TRBD1 or TRBD2 (5 bases each). The V gene lost 1 base and the J gene lost 5 bases, with 12 bases spanning the gap. This CDR3 is built from 14 residues. From germline, CDR1 is SGHKS and CDR2 YYEKEE (reference sequence). The CDR3 DNA reads as TGTGCCAGCAGCTTGAGAGGGGTCAGGGAGACCCAGTACTTC. This codes for CASSLRGVRETQYF.

The rearrangement links TRBV30 to TRBJ1-5, with TRBD1 matching 7 bases. Germline CDR1 is GTSNPN and CDR2 is SVGIG (reference sequence). The junction had 5 bases not matched to a gene; V was cut back by 5 bases and J by 7 bases. The CDR3 runs to 12 residues. CDR3 in DNA: TGTGCCTGGGACAGGGAGGGCCAGCCCCAGCATTTT. It specifies CAWDREGQPQHF.

The CDR3 coding sequence is TGTGCCATCGGGGACAGGGGGAAGAATTCACCCCTCCACTTT. Its translation is CAIGDRGKNSPLHF. The chain has TRBV10-3 and TRBJ1-6, with 11 bases matching TRBD1. The germline V gene has CDR1 ENHRY and CDR2 SYGVKD. Losses at the gene ends were 8 bases for V and 7 bases for J; bases not matched to a gene: 4. The CDR3 contains 14 residues.

J is TRBJ1-5 and V is TRBV7-9; D remains unclear. Germline V CDR1 and CDR2: SEHNR, FQNEAQ (reference sequence). The CDR3 spans 15 residues. V lost 1 base and J lost 4, with 11 bases in between. CDR3 nucleotide sequence: TGTGCCAGCAGCTTAGGGGCAGCCGAAAATCAGCCCCAGCATTTT. Its translation is CASSLGAAENQPQHF.